This TCR beta chain was sequenced in a study of Ad26.COV2.S vaccination and SARS-CoV-2 variants. About the research overall: The study gave Ad26.COV2.S intramuscularly, once or twice 56 days apart.

Produced via immunoSEQ multiplex PCR; TCRdb's table is partial and in-frame only. The sample holds 440,000 or so clones; about 90% are singletons and the top ten take around 1.7%. Treatment of the sample: 15 to 20 received Ad26.COV2.S at low or high dose, single or two shots; several received placebo; per-sample allocation not given. Repertoires come from day 63 after the first vaccine or placebo injection. Trimming cost V 5 bases and J 4 bases, with 11 bases left between them. Germline CDR1 reads SEHNR; CDR2 reads FQNEAQ (reference sequence). The CDR3 has 13 residues. The clonotype originates from a person between 18 and 65 years old who received the Ad26.COV2.S COVID-19 vaccine or a placebo. The sequenced sample was peripheral blood, obtained in a trial of Ad26.COV2.S vaccine versus placebo. This rearrangement joins TRBV7-9 to TRBJ2-5; weak D call: TRBD2 (6 bases). As DNA, the CDR3 is TGTGCCAGCAGCCGCGGGGCAGTAGAGACCCAGTACTTC. This codes for CASSRGAVETQYF.